The 6 T cell receptor beta chains below all came from one sample that was sequenced in a study of T-cell memory formation after mild COVID-19. TCRdb independently ran MiXCR on the 5' RACE reads; one entry per CDR3 protein. Here the sample spans 550,000 to 600,000 distinct CDR3 sequences, 20% to 25% being singletons. Sequences were obtained from PBMCs or a T cell subset sorted from them (not recorded which). All receptors derive from an adult woman who had mild COVID-19 (a few samples of this study predate the infection). Cell type and time point are not known.

This clonotype has a handful of counts. The rearrangement uses TRBV3-1 and TRBJ2-2; TRBD2 aligns across 10 bases. The CDR3 length is 17 residues. The ends lost 5 bases at V and 2 bases at J; junction bases unmatched: 8. Looked up from germline, CDR1 is LGHDT and CDR2 is YNNKEL (reference sequence). CDR3 residues: CASSDQLAGINTGELFF. CDR3 DNA: TGTGCCAGCAGCGACCAACTAGCGGGGATAAACACCGGGGAGCTGTTTTTT.

The CDR3 protein is CASSPDLWPNNSPLHF. The DNA of the CDR3 is TGTGCCAGCAGCCCTGACCTATGGCCGAATAATTCACCCCTCCACTTT. The chain has TRBV9 and TRBJ1-6; D is undetermined. Trimming removed 4 bases from V and 5 bases from J, with 16 bases in between. There are 16 residues in the CDR3. The V gene's germline CDR1 is SGDLS and CDR2 YYNGEE.

The chain recombines TRBV4-2 with TRBJ2-1; D not resolved. Germline V gene data show CDR1 as LGHNA and CDR2 as YNFKEQ. The CDR3 contains 12 residues. V lost 1 base, J lost 9 bases, and 7 bases lay in between. CDR3 nucleotide sequence: TGTGCCAGCAGCCAAGCTGAGATTGAGCAGTTCTTC. This encodes CASSQAEIEQFF.

This clonotype was picked up a small number of times. The CDR3 nucleotides are TGTGCCAGCAGTCCCGCCGGACAGGGTTCCTACGAGCAGTACTTC. Encoded protein: CASSPAGQGSYEQYF. This rearrangement joins TRBV12-3 or TRBV12-4 to TRBJ2-7, with TRBD1 identical over 8 bases. Losses at the gene ends were 5 bases for V and 1 base for J; bases not matched to a gene: 7. This CDR3 contains 15 residues.

The chain links TRBV5-1 to TRBJ2-7; 7 bases are shared with TRBD1. After removal of 4 bases from V and 1 base from J, the junction contained 8 bases not matched to a gene. The CDR3 covers 15 residues. Per germline, CDR1 SGHRS and CDR2 YFSETQ. CDR3 nucleotide sequence: TGCGCCAGCAGCGTCGGGACAGATAGATCCTACGAGCAGTACTTC. Amino acids: CASSVGTDRSYEQYF.

A remark on this clonotype: The junction and the germline gene differ at one end; a read error may be behind it. V is TRBV20-1 and J is TRBJ2-7; TRBD1 matches at 7 bases. The CDR3 has 12 residues. CDR1 DFQATT and CDR2 SNEGSKA come from the germline V gene (reference sequence). DNA of the CDR3: TGCAGTGCTACAAAGACAGGGACCGAGAAGTACTTC. Translated, it gives CSATKTGTEKYF.